A single sample gave rise to the 13 T cell receptor beta chains below, sequenced in a study of T cell responses to AZD1222 COVID-19 vaccine. Profiling relied on immunoSEQ multiplex PCR, and the TCRdb table lists in-frame clones only, not all of them. Found here are tens of thousands of clones, approximately 90% of them singletons; the top ten hold approximately 10%. This material consisted of peripheral blood, taken 28 days after the second AZD1222 dose. These receptors were obtained from an adult who received the AZD1222 COVID-19 vaccine.

This sequence joins TRBV16 and TRBJ1-5, with a tentative D call TRBD1 (6 bases). Germline values: CDR1 KGHSY, CDR2 FQNENV. The CDR3 has 15 residues. The V end was cut by 0 bases, the J end by 1 base, with 7 bases between. The CDR3 sequence is CASSQSRGSNQPQHF. The CDR3 DNA sequence: TGTGCCAGCAGCCAATCGAGGGGGAGCAATCAGCCCCAGCATTTT.

This clone occurred a few times. DNA for the CDR3: TGTGCCAGCAGCTTAGCGGGACCGGAGGGGTACGAGCAGTACTTC. Encoded protein: CASSLAGPEGYEQYF. The genes are TRBV7-6 and TRBJ2-7; TRBD2 is a possible D gene (6 bases). V dropped 0 bases and J dropped 4 bases, with 13 bases sitting between them. Germline-derived CDR1 and CDR2 are SGHVS and FNYEAQ. The CDR3 totals 15 residues.

The chain joins TRBV19 to TRBJ1-1; D is uncertain. CDR3 length: 14 residues. V lost 4 bases, J lost 1 base, and 10 bases lay in between. Germline V gene data show CDR1 as LNHDA and CDR2 as SQIVND (reference sequence). The CDR3 DNA sequence: TGTGCCAGTAGTACCCAAGCCCCGAACACTGAAGCTTTCTTT. It codes for CASSTQAPNTEAFF. The full variable domain, with the rest looked up from reference TRBV19 and TRBJ1-1, is DGGITQSPKYLFRKEGQNVTLSCEQNLNHDAMYWYRQDPGQGLRLIYYSQIVNDFQKGDIAEGYSVSREKKESFPLTVTSAQKNPTAFYLCASSTQAPNTEAFFGQGTRLTVV.

This chain links TRBV7-3 with TRBJ2-1; 7 bases line up with TRBD2. Germline V gene data show CDR1 as SGHTA and CDR2 as FQGTGA. V gave up 4 bases and J gave up 13 bases; unmatched junction bases: 7. This CDR3 spans 12 amino acids. The CDR3 DNA reads TGTGCCAGCAGCTCCTTTGGCGGGAGTCAGTTCTTC. Encoded protein: CASSSFGGSQFF.

The genes are TRBV5-1 and TRBJ1-1; D gene uncertain. The germline V and J ends were trimmed by 2 bases and 4 bases, with 15 bases remaining between them. Germline V lookup: CDR1 SGHRS, CDR2 YFSETQ. This CDR3 spans 15 amino acids. The CDR3 is CASSLDIVPPTEAFF. CDR3 DNA: TGCGCCAGCAGCTTAGATATCGTCCCTCCCACTGAAGCTTTCTTT.

The chain recombines TRBV20-1 with TRBJ1-5, with D possibly matching TRBD1 (6 bases). Looked up from germline, CDR1 is DFQATT and CDR2 is SNEGSKA (reference sequence). Trimming shortened V by 3 bases and J by 3 bases, and 12 bases separated the two germline ends. The CDR3 sequence is 14 residues long. CDR3 sequence: CSASGGADNQPQHF. DNA of the CDR3: TGCAGTGCTAGTGGGGGGGCAGACAATCAGCCCCAGCATTTT.

The chain joins TRBV18 to TRBJ2-1; TRBD2 agrees at 14 bases. The germline V gene has CDR1 KGHSH and CDR2 LQKENI. V gave up 0 bases and J gave up 0 bases; unmatched junction bases: 4. CDR3 size: 19 residues. The CDR3 sequence: CASSPPRLAGGLSYNEQFF. The CDR3 region has the DNA TGTGCCAGCTCACCACCGAGACTAGCGGGAGGGCTCTCCTACAATGAGCAGTTCTTC.

The chain recombines TRBV5-1 with TRBJ1-1; 7 nucleotides align to TRBD1. J lost 6 bases, V lost 4 bases, and 9 bases had no gene match. This CDR3 comprises 14 residues. The germline gives CDR1 SGHRS, CDR2 YFSETQ. CDR3 coding DNA: TGCGCCAGCAGCCCTTCGACAGGGAGCGCTGAAGCTTTCTTT. Encoded protein: CASSPSTGSAEAFF.

This clone appeared a few times. The CDR3 loop is CSVPGHMNTEAFF. In nucleotides, the CDR3 is TGCAGCGTTCCTGGTCACATGAACACTGAAGCTTTCTTT. V is TRBV29-1 and J is TRBJ1-1; unclear D gene. Trimming removed 5 bases from V and 0 bases from J, with 10 bases in between. Germline V lookup: CDR1 SQVTM, CDR2 ANQGSEA. CDR3 length: 13 amino acids. The entire variable domain, with the rest obtained from reference TRBV29-1 and TRBJ1-1, is as follows: SAVISQKPSRDICQRGTSLTIQCQVDSQVTMMFWYRQQPGQSLTLIATANQGSEATYESGFVIDKFPISRPNLTFSTLTVSNMSPEDSSIYLCSVPGHMNTEAFFGQGTRLTVV.

This chain links TRBV5-1 with TRBJ1-6; weak D call: TRBD1 (5 bases). The CDR3 runs to 16 residues. Per the germline V gene, CDR1 is SGHRS and CDR2 is YFSETQ. Trimming removed 0 bases from V and 8 bases from J, with 15 bases in between. The CDR3 DNA is TGCGCCAGCAGCTTGGAGCCGGGACTACTATATTCACCCCTCCACTTT. As protein: CASSLEPGLLYSPLHF. The complete variable domain, with remaining parts taken from reference TRBV5-1 and TRBJ1-6, reads KAGVTQTPRYLIKTRGQQVTLSCSPISGHRSVSWYQQTPGQGLQFLFEYFSETQRNKGNFPGRFSGRQFSNSRSEMNVSTLELGDSALYLCASSLEPGLLYSPLHFGNGTRLTVT.

V gene TRBV5-5 combines with J gene TRBJ1-3, with D unresolved. There are 18 residues in the CDR3. The V gene lost 4 bases and the J gene lost 0 bases, with 20 bases spanning the gap. Germline loops: CDR1 SGHKS, CDR2 YYEKEE (reference sequence). CDR3 sequence: CASSTSQRTERSGNTIYF. The CDR3, as DNA: TGTGCCAGCAGCACCTCCCAACGGACGGAACGCTCTGGAAACACCATATATTTT.

V usage is TRBV27 and J usage is TRBJ1-5, with no clear D. V gave up 7 bases and J gave up 2 bases, with 12 bases separating them. This CDR3 contains 14 residues. Germline CDR1 and CDR2: MNHEY and SMNVEV (reference sequence). The CDR3, as DNA: TGTGCCAGCACCATGCGACCCGGCAATCAGCCCCAGCATTTT. Its protein product is CASTMRPGNQPQHF.

This chain links TRBV2 with TRBJ2-7; 7 bases are shared with TRBD1. CDR1 and CDR2 from the germline V gene are SNHLY and FYNNEI. Trimming at V came to 3 bases and at J to 1 base, leaving 3 bases not matched to a gene. This CDR3 has 14 residues. The CDR3 protein is CASSDPQGSYEQYF. Written as DNA, the CDR3 is TGTGCCAGCAGTGACCCACAGGGGTCCTACGAGCAGTACTTC.